This T cell receptor beta chain was sequenced in a study of shared clonotypes between healthy human individuals. From germline, CDR1 is MDHEN and CDR2 SYDVKM. The CDR3 has 14 amino acids. Trimming removed 5 bases from V and 7 bases from J; junction bases left unmatched: 10. Division of CD4+ cells produced a CD45RA+ naive subset and a CD45RA-negative memory subset. The repertoire was sequenced with immunoSEQ multiplex PCR; TCRdb's copy has only in-frame clones and lacks some. Of about 2.3 million clones listed, roughly 92% are singletons. The source material was naive CD4+ T cells from PBMCs. Specified subset: CD45RA+ positively selected. The genes are TRBV28 and TRBJ1-1, with TRBD1 matching 7 bases. This clonotype was obtained from a man between 18 and 29 years old in good health. Some clones in this sample may be carry-over from other donors' samples. The CDR3 protein is CASSTRPDRDEAFF. The CDR3 nucleotides are TGTGCCAGCAGTACACGCCCAGACAGGGATGAAGCTTTCTTT.